This paragraph covers one T cell receptor (beta chain) sequence. Trimming took off 3 bases at V and 4 bases at J, with 7 bases between the two ends. The CDR3 contains 13 residues. Looked up from germline, CDR1 is LNHDA and CDR2 is SQIVND (reference sequence). This entry is derived from a study of shared clonotypes between healthy human individuals. CD45RO-negative CD8 cells positively selected for CCR7 made up the naive population, which excluded terminally differentiated effector memory CD45RA+ cells. The repertoire was sequenced with immunoSEQ multiplex PCR; TCRdb's copy has only in-frame clones and lacks some. The table has millions of clones, roughly 94% seen once; the top ten hold roughly 1%.

The TCR comes from a man between 18 and 29 years old in good health. Material for sequencing was naive CD8+ T cells sorted from blood. The V gene is TRBV19, the J gene TRBJ1-5; no clear D gene. This CDR3 is CASSIWANQPQHF. The CDR3 DNA reads as TGTGCCAGTAGTATCTGGGCGAATCAGCCCCAGCATTTT.